This paragraph reports one TCR beta chain. The sample belongs to a study of metastatic and nonmetastatic thyroid tumors. Study summary: The study looked at repertoires side by side in blood and in tumor or nodule tissue from malignant and benign thyroid patients.

Nobody among the patients had been given any treatment before thyroid surgery. CDR1 and CDR2 (germline): KGHDR, SFDVKD. CDR3 length: 18 residues. V was pared by 3 bases and J by 2 bases, with 19 bases between. TCRdb re-clonotyped the PCR reads through MiXCR. Found here are 30,000 to 40,000 clones, roughly a fifth of them singletons; the top ten hold around a fifth. V gene TRBV24-1 combines with J gene TRBJ2-1, with D perhaps TRBD1 (8 bases). What was sequenced was blood. This TCR derives from a female donor with papillary thyroid cancer or a benign thyroid nodule (not recorded which). Some clones in this sample may be carry-over from other donors' samples. The DNA of the CDR3 is TGTGCCACCAGTGATCCGGGAGGACAGGGACATCCCTACAATGAGCAGTTCTTC. It translates to CATSDPGGQGHPYNEQFF.